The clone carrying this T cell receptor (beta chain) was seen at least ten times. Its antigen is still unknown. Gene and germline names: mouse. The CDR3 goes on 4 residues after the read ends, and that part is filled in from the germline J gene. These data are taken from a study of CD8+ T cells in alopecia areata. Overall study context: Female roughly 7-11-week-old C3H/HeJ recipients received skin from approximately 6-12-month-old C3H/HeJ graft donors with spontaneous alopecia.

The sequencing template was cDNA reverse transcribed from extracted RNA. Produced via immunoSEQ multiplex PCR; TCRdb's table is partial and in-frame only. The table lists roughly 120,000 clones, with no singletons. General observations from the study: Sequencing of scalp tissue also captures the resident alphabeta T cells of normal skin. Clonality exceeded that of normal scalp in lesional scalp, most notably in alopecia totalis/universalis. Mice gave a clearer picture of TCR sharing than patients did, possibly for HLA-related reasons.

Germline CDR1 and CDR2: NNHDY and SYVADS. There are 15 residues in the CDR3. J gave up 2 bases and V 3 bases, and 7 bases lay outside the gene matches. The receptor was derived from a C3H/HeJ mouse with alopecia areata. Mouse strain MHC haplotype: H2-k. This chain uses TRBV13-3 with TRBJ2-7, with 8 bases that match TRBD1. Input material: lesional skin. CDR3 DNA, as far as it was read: TGTGCCAGCAGTGGTGGACAGGGCAGAACCTAT. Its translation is CASSGGQGRTY. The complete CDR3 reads CASSGGQGRTYEQYF.